The entry below describes one TCR beta chain. Its antigen remains unknown. The germline CDR1 and CDR2 sequences are MDHEN and SYDVKM. This CDR3 has 12 amino acids. The V gene lost 8 bases and the J gene lost 3 bases, with 7 bases spanning the gap. This sample is part of a study of untreated major depressive disorder. The study, taken as a whole, reports: Private clones made up every subject's top five TRBV05-01 clones.

Assay used: immunoSEQ multiplex PCR; TCRdb lists only in-frame clones, some missing. The sample has approximately 21,000 clones, 89% seen once. Controls scored 5 or less on a depressive symptom inventory and never had mood disorders. Magnetic negative selection enriched CD4+ T cells from thawed PBMCs. Around 94% CD4+ purity was typical by flow cytometry. The sequenced sample was CD4+ T cells from PBMCs. This chain uses TRBV28 with TRBJ2-2; D not certain. This TCR was sampled from a woman aged 40-49 years in good health. As DNA, the CDR3 is TGTGCCAGCGGCGGAGACACCGGGGAGCTGTTTTTT. Its translation is CASGGDTGELFF.